This TCR beta chain is from a study of cytotoxic CD8 clonotypes in ibrutinib-treated CLL. Study in general: Outcomes included some 24 partial and 2 complete responses; after median roughly 69 months, 14 stayed remitted and about twelve progressed.

This clone was seen a few times. Its antigen is unknown. Investigators sought sequencing depths of between 1 in 200,000 and 1 in 1 million T cells. Here immunoSEQ multiplex PCR was the method, and the copy in TCRdb shows in-frame clones only, minus some. The sample holds 250,000 to 350,000 clones; roughly four fifths are singletons and the top ten take 5.6%. Study observations and caveats: Sustained-remission patients were sampled at different times than progressing patients were.

The germline V gene has CDR1 SQVTM and CDR2 ANQGSEA. The CDR3 extends over 15 amino acids. V dropped 4 bases and J dropped 0 bases, with 12 bases sitting between them. The V gene is TRBV29-1, the J gene TRBJ2-2; D possibly matches TRBD1 or TRBD2 (5 bases each). The receptor was isolated from a human donor with chronic lymphocytic leukemia. Source: PBMCs, taken at disease progression, from a patient treated with ibrutinib. The CDR3 reads CSVGGIPTNTGELFF. The DNA for the CDR3 is TGCAGCGTTGGGGGGATACCGACGAACACCGGGGAGCTGTTTTTT.